These 12 T cell receptor beta chains came from one sample sequenced in a study of identical twins listed by TCRdb under 2016. Library generation was performed with 5' RACE. TCRdb lists the instrument as Illumina HiSeq 2000. TCRdb trimmed the raw reads at Q25, called clones with MiXCR and kept productive beta chains. Here each entry gathers all rows of one CDR3 protein and keeps the most common genes and DNA. Present in this sample are hundreds of thousands of distinct CDR3 sequences, roughly 10% of which were seen just once. The ten biggest clones cover 6% to 8.5% of the sample. This sample also appeared in a second study, on yellow fever vaccine responses in identical twins.

Specimen: CD8+ T cells sorted from blood. The source is a woman in her late teens or twenties in good health.

The rearrangement links TRBV27 to TRBJ2-3, with TRBD2 matching 8 bases. CDR1 is MNHEY and CDR2 is SMNVEV in the germline V gene (reference sequence). CDR3 length: 14 residues. V dropped 4 bases and J dropped 8; count of bases not matched to a gene: 8. The CDR3 reads CASSWGLDPTTQYF. In nucleotides, the CDR3 is TGTGCCAGCAGTTGGGGACTAGATCCTACTACGCAGTATTTT.

This clonotype came up a few times. This chain joins TRBV7-6 and TRBJ2-1; maybe TRBD1 (6 bases). Trimming cost V 5 bases and J 0 bases, with 14 bases left between them. Germline V lookup: CDR1 SGHVS, CDR2 FNYEAQ. This CDR3 comprises 16 residues. The CDR3 reads CASSLNRASSYNEQFF. The CDR3 bases are TGTGCCAGCAGCCTAAACAGGGCTAGCTCCTACAATGAGCAGTTCTTC.

The genes are TRBV15 and TRBJ2-1; TRBD2 matches at 14 bases. V gave up 0 bases and J gave up 5 bases; unmatched junction bases: 6. Germline-derived CDR1 and CDR2 are LNHNV and YYDKDF (reference sequence). The CDR3 loop spans 18 amino acids. The CDR3 DNA reads TGTGCCACCAGCAGAGAACTCCCGGGACTAGCGGGAGACAATGAGCAGTTCTTC. Protein sequence: CATSRELPGLAGDNEQFF. Together with reference TRBV15 and TRBJ2-1, the CDR3 gives the full variable domain: DAMVIQNPRYQVTQFGKPVTLSCSQTLNHNVMYWYQQKSSQAPKLLFHYYDKDFNNEADTPDNFQSRRPNTSFCFLDIRSPGLGDTAMYLCATSRELPGLAGDNEQFFGPGTRLTVL.

A few counts support this clonotype. The chain has TRBV6-1 and TRBJ2-2; D not resolved. The CDR3 has 14 residues. The V gene's germline CDR1 is MNHNS and CDR2 SASEGT. The V end lost 7 bases, the J end lost 5 bases, and 14 bases lay between the germline ends. Written as DNA, the CDR3 is TGTGCCAGCATGACGTGGTGGGGAACCGGGGAGCTGTTTTTT. Protein product: CASMTWWGTGELFF.

The chain couples TRBV11-2 to TRBJ2-7; 11 bases fit TRBD2. Looked up from germline, CDR1 is SGHAT and CDR2 is FQNNGV. The ends lost 3 bases at V and 4 bases at J; junction bases unmatched: 2. The length of the CDR3 is 14 residues. The DNA for the CDR3 is TGTGCCAGCAGCTTTTCTAGCGGGAGGTACGAGCAGTACTTC. This gives the protein CASSFSSGRYEQYF.

This clonotype was counted only a few times. V usage is TRBV12-3 or TRBV12-4 and J usage is TRBJ2-7; D might be TRBD2 (6 bases). The V end was cut by 10 bases, the J end by 3 bases, with 16 bases between. The CDR3 sequence is 13 residues long. CDR3 in DNA: TGTGCCACAACACGTGGGGGGTTCTACGAGCAGTACTTC. Its translation is CATTRGGFYEQYF.

The rearrangement joins TRBV9 to TRBJ2-7; D might be TRBD1 (5 bases). The germline V and J ends were trimmed by 4 bases and 3 bases, with 23 bases remaining between them. CDR1 and CDR2 (germline): SGDLS, YYNGEE. The CDR3 runs to 17 residues. For the CDR3, the DNA is TGTGCCAGCAGCATAATCAGGGCAGCCATCTCCCTCTACGAGCAGTACTTC. Protein sequence: CASSIIRAAISLYEQYF.

This clonotype came up many times. This rearrangement joins TRBV27 to TRBJ2-5; D is uncertain. This CDR3 has 14 residues. Germline V gives CDR1 MNHEY, CDR2 SMNVEV (reference sequence). Trimming took off 2 bases at V and 2 bases at J, with 9 bases between the two ends. CDR3 in amino acids: CASSLIPGQETQYF. Written as DNA, the CDR3 is TGTGCCAGCAGTTTAATTCCAGGACAAGAGACCCAGTACTTC.

This clonotype came up many times. The chain uses TRBV7-6 and TRBJ1-1; 10 bases align to TRBD1. V shed 2 bases, J shed 1 base, and the junction held 7 bases outside the gene matches. This CDR3 region has 17 residues. Looked up from germline, CDR1 is SGHVS and CDR2 is FNYEAQ. The CDR3 DNA reads as TGTGCCAGCAGCTTACGTCGACAGGGGGCAGGGAACACTGAAGCTTTCTTT. Translating it yields CASSLRRQGAGNTEAFF. Full variable domain (remainder filled in from reference TRBV7-6 and TRBJ1-1): GAGVSQSPRYKVTKRGQDVALRCDPISGHVSLYWYRQALGQGPEFLTYFNYEAQQDKSGLPNDRFSAERPEGSISTLTIQRTEQRDSAMYRCASSLRRQGAGNTEAFFGQGTRLTVV.

V gene TRBV28 combines with J gene TRBJ1-2; 9 nucleotides agree with TRBD1. Germline CDR1 and CDR2: MDHEN and SYDVKM. The CDR3 totals 15 residues. V trimming: 4 bases; J trimming: 2 bases; junction bases outside the gene matches: 5. DNA of the CDR3: TGTGCCAGCAGTTGGCCGGGGACAGGGAACTATGGCTACACCTTC. Translating gives CASSWPGTGNYGYTF.

This clonotype was counted at least ten times. The rearrangement joins TRBV12-3 or TRBV12-4 to TRBJ2-3; 11 bases match TRBD2. V gave up 6 bases and J gave up 6 bases; unmatched junction bases: 8. The CDR3 has 15 residues. CDR3 nucleotides: TGTGCCAGCAGATATAGCGGGGGGGCCAGGGATACGCAGTATTTT. Its translation: CASRYSGGARDTQYF.

This clonotype was counted at least ten times. V is TRBV7-9 and J is TRBJ2-7; a possible D gene is TRBD1 (5 bases). The CDR3 runs to 12 residues. Germline lookup yields CDR1 SEHNR and CDR2 FQNEAQ (reference sequence). V dropped 5 bases and J dropped 5 bases, with 10 bases sitting between them. The DNA of the CDR3 is TGTGCCAGCAGCCTAGGGGTCGACGAGCAGTACTTC. It specifies CASSLGVDEQYF.